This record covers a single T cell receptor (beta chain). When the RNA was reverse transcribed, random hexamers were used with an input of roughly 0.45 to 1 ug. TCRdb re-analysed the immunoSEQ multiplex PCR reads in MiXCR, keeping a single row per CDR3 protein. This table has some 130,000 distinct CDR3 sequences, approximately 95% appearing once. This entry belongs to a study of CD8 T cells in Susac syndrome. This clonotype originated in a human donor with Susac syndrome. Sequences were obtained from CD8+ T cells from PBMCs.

The CDR3 DNA is TGTGCCACCAGCAGAGGAGCGATCAATGAAAAACTGTTTTTT. As protein: CATSRGAINEKLFF. The chain carries TRBV15 and TRBJ1-4; D is unclear. The CDR3 spans 14 residues. Germline V gene data show CDR1 as LNHNV and CDR2 as YYDKDF (reference sequence). V lost 1 base and J lost 5, with 8 bases in between.